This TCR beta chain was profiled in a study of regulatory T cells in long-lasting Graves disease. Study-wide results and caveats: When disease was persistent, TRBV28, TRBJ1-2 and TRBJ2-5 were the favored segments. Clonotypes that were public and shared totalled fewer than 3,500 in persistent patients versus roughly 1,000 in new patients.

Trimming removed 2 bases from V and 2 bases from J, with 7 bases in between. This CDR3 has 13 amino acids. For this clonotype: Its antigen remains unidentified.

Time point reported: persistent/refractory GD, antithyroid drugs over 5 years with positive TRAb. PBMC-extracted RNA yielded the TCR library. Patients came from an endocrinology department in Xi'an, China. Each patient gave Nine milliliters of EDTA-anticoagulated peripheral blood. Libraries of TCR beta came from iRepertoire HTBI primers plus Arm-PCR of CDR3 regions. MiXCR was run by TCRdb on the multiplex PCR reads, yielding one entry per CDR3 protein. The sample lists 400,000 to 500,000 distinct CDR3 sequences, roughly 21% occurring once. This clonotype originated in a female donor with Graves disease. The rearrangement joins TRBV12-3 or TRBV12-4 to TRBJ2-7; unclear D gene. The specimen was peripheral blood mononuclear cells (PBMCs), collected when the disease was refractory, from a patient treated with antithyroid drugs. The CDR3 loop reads CASSLKNPYEQYF. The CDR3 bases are TGTGCCAGCAGTTTAAAGAATCCCTACGAGCAGTACTTC.